This TCR beta chain was sequenced in a study of Ad26.COV2.S vaccination and SARS-CoV-2 variants. Background on the study: Donor joined the COV1001 Ad26.COV2.S trial arm. By the intramuscular route, Ad26.COV2.S was given once, or twice 56 days apart.

This table comes from immunoSEQ multiplex PCR, and its TCRdb copy is limited to in-frame clones, with some not included. This sample carries around 500,000 clones, roughly 87% of them seen once, and the ten largest clones take 1.5% to 2%. Trimming took off 4 bases at V and 7 bases at J, with 19 bases between the two ends. The CDR3 loop spans 16 amino acids. CDR1 is LGHDT and CDR2 is YNNKEL in the germline V gene (reference sequence). The treatment here: around 19 received Ad26.COV2.S at low or high dose, single or two shots; several received placebo; per-sample allocation not given. The samples were gathered on day 63 after the first injection of vaccine or placebo. An Ad26 vector expressing Wuhan-strain SARS-CoV-2 spike constituted the vaccine.

This chain joins TRBV3-1 (or the pseudogene TRBV3-2) and TRBJ1-4, with D possibly TRBD1 on 5 matching bases. Sample: peripheral blood, taken in a trial of Ad26.COV2.S vaccine versus placebo. The sequence was obtained from a person between 18 and 65 years old who received the Ad26.COV2.S COVID-19 vaccine or a placebo. For the CDR3, the DNA is TGTGCCAGCAGCCGCGTCCGTGGCGTCGGGGGTGAAAAACTGTTTTTT. Amino acid sequence: CASSRVRGVGGEKLFF.